This T cell receptor beta chain originates from a study of tumor-infiltrating lymphocytes in primary liver carcinoma. Background on the study: Samples gave roughly 3.5 to 8 million productive TCRbeta reads, similar across tissue types.

Germline DNA was also extracted, with blood RNA taken from unsorted whole blood. Treatment-naive at the time, the patients had chronic HBV infection. In advance of surgery, 4 to 4.5 milliliters of peripheral blood were collected. The CDR3 runs 16 residues. V was cut by 1 base and J by 0 bases, with 11 bases left in between. Germline V lookup: CDR1 SGHAT, CDR2 FQNNGV. Reverse transcription of 500 to 650 ng total RNA with a constant-region primer produced TCR beta cDNA. Modified slightly, ARM-PCR produced TCR beta libraries over three nested multiplex PCR rounds. The two initial PCR rounds, around 11 cycles each, used TRBV1-TRBV30 forward and C-beta reverse primers. TCRdb processed the multiplex PCR reads anew with MiXCR; each CDR3 protein has one entry. The repertoire holds around 170,000 distinct CDR3 sequences, with 50% to 75% as singletons. Study observations and caveats: Relative to tumor region pairs, the tumor-adjacent and tumor-blood pairs showed overlap that was lower.

As concerns this clonotype: Its antigen is not known.

What was sequenced was peripheral blood. The V gene is TRBV11-2, the J gene TRBJ2-3; D call uncertain. This clonotype was obtained from a man aged 35-49 years with primary liver carcinoma and hepatitis B virus infection. CDR3 sequence: CASSLGSEFSTDTQYF. Here the CDR3 DNA reads TGTGCCAGCAGCTTAGGGTCGGAATTTAGCACAGATACGCAGTATTTT.